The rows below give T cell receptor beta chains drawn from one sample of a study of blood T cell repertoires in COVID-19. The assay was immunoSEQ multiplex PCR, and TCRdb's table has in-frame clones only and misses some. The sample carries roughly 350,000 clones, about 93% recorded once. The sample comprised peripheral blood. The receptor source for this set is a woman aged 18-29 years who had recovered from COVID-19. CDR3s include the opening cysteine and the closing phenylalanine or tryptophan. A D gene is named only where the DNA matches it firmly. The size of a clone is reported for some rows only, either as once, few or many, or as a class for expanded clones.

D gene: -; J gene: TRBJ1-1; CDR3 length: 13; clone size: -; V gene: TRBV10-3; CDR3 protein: CAINERGGTEAFF; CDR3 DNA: TGTGCCATCAACGAGCGGGGCGGGACTGAAGCTTTCTTT
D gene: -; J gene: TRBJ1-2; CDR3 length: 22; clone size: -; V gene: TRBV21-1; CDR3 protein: CASSNWGQGVIQRKRVNYGYTF; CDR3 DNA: TGTGCCAGCAGCAACTGGGGACAGGGGGTAATCCAACGGAAGAGGGTTAACTATGGCTACACCTTC
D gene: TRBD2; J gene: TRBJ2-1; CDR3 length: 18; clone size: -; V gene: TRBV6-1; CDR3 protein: CASSEARTSGGPYNEQFF; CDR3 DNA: TGTGCCAGCAGTGAAGCAAGGACTAGCGGGGGCCCCTACAATGAGCAGTTCTTC
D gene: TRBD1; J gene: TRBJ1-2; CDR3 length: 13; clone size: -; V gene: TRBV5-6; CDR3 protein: CASSATAQGAGTF; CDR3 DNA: TGTGCCAGCAGCGCCACCGCACAGGGGGCTGGCACCTTC
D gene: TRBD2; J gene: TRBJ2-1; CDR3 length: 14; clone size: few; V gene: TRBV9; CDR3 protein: CASSVRTSSNEQFF; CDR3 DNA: TGTGCCAGCAGCGTTAGGACTAGCTCGAATGAGCAGTTCTTC
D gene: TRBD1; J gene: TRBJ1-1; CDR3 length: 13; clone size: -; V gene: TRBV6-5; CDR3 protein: CASSQTGGTEAFF; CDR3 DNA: TGTGCCAGCAGCCAGACAGGGGGCACTGAAGCTTTCTTT
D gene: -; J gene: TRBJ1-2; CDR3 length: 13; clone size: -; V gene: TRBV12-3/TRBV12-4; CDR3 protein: CASRAGAIFGYTF; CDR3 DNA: TGTGCCAGCAGAGCAGGGGCCATCTTTGGCTACACCTTC
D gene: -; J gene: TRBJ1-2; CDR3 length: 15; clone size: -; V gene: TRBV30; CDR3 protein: CAWTFVGHSGSGYTF; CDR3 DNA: TGTGCCTGGACCTTTGTCGGACACTCAGGATCTGGCTACACCTTC
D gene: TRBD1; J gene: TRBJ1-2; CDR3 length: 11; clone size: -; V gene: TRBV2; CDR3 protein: CASRRDSLSGF; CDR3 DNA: TGTGCCAGCAGAAGGGACAGCCTTTCGGGCTTC
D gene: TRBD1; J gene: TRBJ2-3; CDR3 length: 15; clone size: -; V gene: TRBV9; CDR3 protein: CASSAGQVPTDTQYF; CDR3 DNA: TGTGCCAGCAGCGCGGGACAGGTCCCCACAGATACGCAGTATTTT